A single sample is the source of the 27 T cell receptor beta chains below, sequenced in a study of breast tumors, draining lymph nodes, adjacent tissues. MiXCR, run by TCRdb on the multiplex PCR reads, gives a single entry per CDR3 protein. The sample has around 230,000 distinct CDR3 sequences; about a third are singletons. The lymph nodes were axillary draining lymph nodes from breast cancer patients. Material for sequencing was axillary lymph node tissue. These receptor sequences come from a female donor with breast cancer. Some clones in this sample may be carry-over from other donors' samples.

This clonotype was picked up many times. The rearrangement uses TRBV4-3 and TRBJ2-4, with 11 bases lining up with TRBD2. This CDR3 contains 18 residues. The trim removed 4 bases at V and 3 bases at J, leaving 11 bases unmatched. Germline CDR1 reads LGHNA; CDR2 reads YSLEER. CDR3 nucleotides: TGCGCCAGCAGCCCGGGACTAGCGGTCCTGGCGTACAAAAACATTCAGTACTTC. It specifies CASSPGLAVLAYKNIQYF.

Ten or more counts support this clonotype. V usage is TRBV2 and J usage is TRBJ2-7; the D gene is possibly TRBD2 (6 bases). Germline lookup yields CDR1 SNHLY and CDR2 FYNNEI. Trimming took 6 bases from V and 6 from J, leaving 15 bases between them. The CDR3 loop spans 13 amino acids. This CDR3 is CASRRGGNPEQYF. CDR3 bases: TGTGCCAGCAGGAGGGGCGGGAACCCCGAGCAGTACTTC.

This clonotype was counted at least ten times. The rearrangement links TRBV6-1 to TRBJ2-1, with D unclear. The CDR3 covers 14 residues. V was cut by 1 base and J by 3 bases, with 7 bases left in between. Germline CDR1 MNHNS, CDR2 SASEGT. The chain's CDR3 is CASSEEGSYNEQFF. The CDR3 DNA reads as TGTGCCAGCAGTGAAGAGGGCAGCTACAATGAGCAGTTCTTC.

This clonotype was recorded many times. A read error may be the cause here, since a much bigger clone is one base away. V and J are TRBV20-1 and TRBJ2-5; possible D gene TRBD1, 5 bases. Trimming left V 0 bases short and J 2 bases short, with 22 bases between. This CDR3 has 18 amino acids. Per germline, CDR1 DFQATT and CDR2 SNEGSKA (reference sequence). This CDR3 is CSARDETEQARQQETQYF. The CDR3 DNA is TGCAGTGCTAGAGATGAGACAGAGCAGGCTAGGCAACAAGAGACCCAGTACTTC.

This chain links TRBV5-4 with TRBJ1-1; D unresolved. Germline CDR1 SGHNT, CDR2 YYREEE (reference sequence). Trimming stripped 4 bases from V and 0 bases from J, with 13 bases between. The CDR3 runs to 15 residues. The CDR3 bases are TGTGCCAGCAGCGAAGGACGAGAAATGAACACTGAAGCTTTCTTT. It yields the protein CASSEGREMNTEAFF.

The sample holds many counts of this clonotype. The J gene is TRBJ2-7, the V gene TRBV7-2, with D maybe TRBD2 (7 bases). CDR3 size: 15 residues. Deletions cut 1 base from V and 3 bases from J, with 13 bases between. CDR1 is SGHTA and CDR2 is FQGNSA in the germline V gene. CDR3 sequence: CASSLVGGALYEQYF. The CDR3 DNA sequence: TGTGCCAGCAGCTTAGTTGGGGGGGCACTCTACGAGCAGTACTTC. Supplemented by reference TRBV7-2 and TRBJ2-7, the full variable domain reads GAGVSQSPSNKVTEKGKDVELRCDPISGHTALYWYRQSLGQGLEFLIYFQGNSAPDKSGLPSDRFSAERTGGSVSTLTIQRTQQEDSAVYLCASSLVGGALYEQYFGPGTRLTVT.

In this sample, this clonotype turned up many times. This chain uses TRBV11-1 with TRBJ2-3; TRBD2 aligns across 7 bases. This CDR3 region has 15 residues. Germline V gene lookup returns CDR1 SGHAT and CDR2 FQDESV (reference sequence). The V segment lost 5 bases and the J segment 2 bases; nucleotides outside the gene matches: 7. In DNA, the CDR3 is TGTGCCAGCAGCCCGAGAGCGGGACCCACAGATACGCAGTATTTT. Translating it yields CASSPRAGPTDTQYF.

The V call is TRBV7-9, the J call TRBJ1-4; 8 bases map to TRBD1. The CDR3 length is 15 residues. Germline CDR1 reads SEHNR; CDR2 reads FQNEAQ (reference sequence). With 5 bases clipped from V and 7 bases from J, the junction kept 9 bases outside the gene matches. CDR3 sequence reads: CASSPRGQGGEKLFF. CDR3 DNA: TGTGCCAGCAGCCCGAGAGGACAGGGAGGTGAAAAACTGTTTTTT.

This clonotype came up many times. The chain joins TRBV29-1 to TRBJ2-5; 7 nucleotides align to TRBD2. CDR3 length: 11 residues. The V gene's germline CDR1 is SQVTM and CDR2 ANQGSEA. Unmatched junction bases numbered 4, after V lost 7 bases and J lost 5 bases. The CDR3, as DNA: TGCAGCGCGGGAGCGGGGGAGACCCAGTACTTC. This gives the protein CSAGAGETQYF.

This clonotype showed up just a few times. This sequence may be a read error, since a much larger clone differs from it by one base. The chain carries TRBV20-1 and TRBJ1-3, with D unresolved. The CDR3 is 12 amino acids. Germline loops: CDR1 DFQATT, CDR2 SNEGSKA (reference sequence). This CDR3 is CSATSPGNTTYF. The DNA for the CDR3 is TGCAGTGCTACCTCCCCCGGAAACACCACATATTTT.

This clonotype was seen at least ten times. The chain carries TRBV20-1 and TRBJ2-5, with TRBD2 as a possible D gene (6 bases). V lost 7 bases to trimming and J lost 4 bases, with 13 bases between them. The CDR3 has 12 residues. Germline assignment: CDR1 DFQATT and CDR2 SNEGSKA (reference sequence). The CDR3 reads CSVETRGETQYF. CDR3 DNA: TGCAGTGTTGAGACTAGAGGAGAGACCCAGTACTTC.

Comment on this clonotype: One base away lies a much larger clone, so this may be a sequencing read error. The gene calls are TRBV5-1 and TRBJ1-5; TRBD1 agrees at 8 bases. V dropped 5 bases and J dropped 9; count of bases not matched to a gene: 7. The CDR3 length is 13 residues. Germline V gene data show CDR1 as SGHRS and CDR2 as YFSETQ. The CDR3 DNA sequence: TGCGCCAGCAGGGGGGCACAGGGGGGGCCCCAGCATTTT. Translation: CASRGAQGGPQHF.

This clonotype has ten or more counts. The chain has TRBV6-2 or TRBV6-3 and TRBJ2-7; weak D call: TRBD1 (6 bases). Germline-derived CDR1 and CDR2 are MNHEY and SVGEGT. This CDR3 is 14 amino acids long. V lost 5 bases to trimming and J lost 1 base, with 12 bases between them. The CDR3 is CASSPGQFSYEQYF. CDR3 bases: TGTGCCAGCAGTCCCGGACAGTTTTCCTACGAGCAGTACTTC.

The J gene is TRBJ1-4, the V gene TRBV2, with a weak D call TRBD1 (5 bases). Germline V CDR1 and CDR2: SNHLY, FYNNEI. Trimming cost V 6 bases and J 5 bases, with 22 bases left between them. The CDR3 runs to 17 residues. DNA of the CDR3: TGTGCCAGCAGCTTAGTGGGAGTTGGGGGGAAGAATGAAAAACTGTTTTTT. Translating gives CASSLVGVGGKNEKLFF.

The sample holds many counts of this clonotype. The CDR3 protein is CASSWGQFYEQYF. CDR3 sequence (DNA): TGTGCCAGCTCTTGGGGACAGTTCTACGAGCAGTACTTC. The chain joins TRBV2 to TRBJ2-7; TRBD1 agrees at 7 bases. The V gene's germline CDR1 is SNHLY and CDR2 FYNNEI. This CDR3 spans 13 amino acids. After removal of 8 bases from V and 3 bases from J, the junction contained 7 bases not matched to a gene.

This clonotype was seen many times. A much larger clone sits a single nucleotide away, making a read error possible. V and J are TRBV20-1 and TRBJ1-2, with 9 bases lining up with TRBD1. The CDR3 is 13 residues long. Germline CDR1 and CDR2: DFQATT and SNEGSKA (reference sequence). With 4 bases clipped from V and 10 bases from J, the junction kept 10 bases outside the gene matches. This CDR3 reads CSAIRDREEAYTF. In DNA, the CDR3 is TGCAGTGCTATTCGGGACAGGGAGGAAGCCTACACCTTC.

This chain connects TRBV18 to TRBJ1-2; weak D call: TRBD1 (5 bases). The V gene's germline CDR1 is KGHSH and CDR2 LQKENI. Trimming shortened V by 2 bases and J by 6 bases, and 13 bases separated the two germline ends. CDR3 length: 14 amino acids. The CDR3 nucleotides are TGTGCCAGCTCACCAGTTACGGGGGGAGATGGCTACACCTTC. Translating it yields CASSPVTGGDGYTF.

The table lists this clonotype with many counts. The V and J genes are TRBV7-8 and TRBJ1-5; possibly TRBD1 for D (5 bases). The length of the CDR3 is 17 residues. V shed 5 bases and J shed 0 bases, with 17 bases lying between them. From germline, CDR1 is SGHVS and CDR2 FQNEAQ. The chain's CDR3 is CASSVSLGGYSNQPQHF. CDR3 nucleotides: TGTGCCAGCAGCGTTTCCCTTGGGGGGTATAGCAATCAGCCCCAGCATTTT. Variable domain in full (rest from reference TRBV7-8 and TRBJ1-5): GAGVSQSPRYKVAKRGQDVALRCDPISGHVSLFWYQQALGQGPEFLTYFQNEAQLDKSGLPSDRFFAERPEGSVSTLKIQRTQQEDSAVYLCASSVSLGGYSNQPQHFGDGTRLSIL.

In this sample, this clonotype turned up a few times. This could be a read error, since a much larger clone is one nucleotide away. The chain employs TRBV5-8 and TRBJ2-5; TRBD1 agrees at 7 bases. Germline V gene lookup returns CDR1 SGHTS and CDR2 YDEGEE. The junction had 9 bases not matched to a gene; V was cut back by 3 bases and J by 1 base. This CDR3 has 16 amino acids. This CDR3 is CASSSGQALGQETQYF. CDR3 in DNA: TGTGCCAGCAGCTCCGGACAGGCTCTTGGCCAAGAGACCCAGTACTTC.

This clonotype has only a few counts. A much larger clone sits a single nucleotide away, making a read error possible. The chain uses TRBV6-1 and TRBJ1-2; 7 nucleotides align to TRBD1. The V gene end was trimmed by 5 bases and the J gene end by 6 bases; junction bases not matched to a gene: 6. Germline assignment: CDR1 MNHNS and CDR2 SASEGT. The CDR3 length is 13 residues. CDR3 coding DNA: TGTGCCAGCAGTCTCGGGACAGACGATGGCTACACCTTC. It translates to CASSLGTDDGYTF.

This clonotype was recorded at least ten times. Written as DNA, the CDR3 is TGTGCCAGCAGCGTCTTAGCGGGGGGCTACACAGATACGCAGTATTTT. It translates to CASSVLAGGYTDTQYF. The V gene is TRBV11-3, the J gene TRBJ2-3; 10 nucleotides agree with TRBD2. The length of the CDR3 is 16 residues. Trimming cost V 5 bases and J 2 bases; bases outside gene matches: 7. Germline CDR1 is SGHNT and CDR2 is YENEEA.

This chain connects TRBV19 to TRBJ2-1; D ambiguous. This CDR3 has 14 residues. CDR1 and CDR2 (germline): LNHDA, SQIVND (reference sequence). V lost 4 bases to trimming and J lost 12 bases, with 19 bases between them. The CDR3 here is CASSTSARRSMQFF. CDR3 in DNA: TGTGCCAGTAGTACTTCCGCGAGGCGCTCAATGCAGTTCTTC.

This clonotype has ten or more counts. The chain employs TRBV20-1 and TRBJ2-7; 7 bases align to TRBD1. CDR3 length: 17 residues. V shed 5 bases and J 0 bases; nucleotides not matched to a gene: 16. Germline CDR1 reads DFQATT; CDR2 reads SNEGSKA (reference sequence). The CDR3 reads CSAEPPPGQINSYEQYF. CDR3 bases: TGCAGTGCTGAACCCCCCCCGGGACAGATAAACTCCTACGAGCAGTACTTC.

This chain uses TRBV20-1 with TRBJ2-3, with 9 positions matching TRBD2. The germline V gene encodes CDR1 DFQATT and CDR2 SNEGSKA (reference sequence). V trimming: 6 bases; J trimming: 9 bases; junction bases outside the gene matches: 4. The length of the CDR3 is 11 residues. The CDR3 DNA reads TGCAGTGCGAGGACTAGCGAAACGCAGTATTTT. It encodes CSARTSETQYF.

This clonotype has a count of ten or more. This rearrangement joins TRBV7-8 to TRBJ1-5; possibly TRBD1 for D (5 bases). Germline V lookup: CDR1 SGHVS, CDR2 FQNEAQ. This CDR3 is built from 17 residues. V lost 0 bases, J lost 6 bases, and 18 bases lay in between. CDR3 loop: CASSLALMGQTVQPQHF. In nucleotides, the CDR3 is TGTGCCAGCAGCTTAGCGCTAATGGGGCAGACCGTTCAGCCCCAGCATTTT.

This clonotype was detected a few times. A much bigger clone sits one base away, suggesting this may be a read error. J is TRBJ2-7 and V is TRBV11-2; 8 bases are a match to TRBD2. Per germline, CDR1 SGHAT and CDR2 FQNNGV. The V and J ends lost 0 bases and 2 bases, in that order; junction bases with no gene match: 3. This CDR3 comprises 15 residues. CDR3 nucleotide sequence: TGTGCCAGCAGCTTAGAACTAGCGGCAACCTACGAGCAGTACTTC. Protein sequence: CASSLELAATYEQYF.

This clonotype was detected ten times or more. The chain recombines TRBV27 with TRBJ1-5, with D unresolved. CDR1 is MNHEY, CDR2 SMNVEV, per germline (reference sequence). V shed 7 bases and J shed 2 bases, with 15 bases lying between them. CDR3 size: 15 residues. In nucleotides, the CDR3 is TGTGCCAGCATCGACATTGGGGAGCGCAATCAGCCCCAGCATTTT. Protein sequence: CASIDIGERNQPQHF.